This T cell receptor beta chain was captured in a study of shared clonotypes between healthy human individuals. The study's findings and limits: What naive subsets generally showed was a larger estimated richness than memory subsets showed.

The study drew all its donors from Caucasian adults living in Nashville, Tennessee. The authors divided CD4+ cells into CD45RA+ naive and CD45RA-negative memory subsets. This clone was detected once. Antigen specificity is unknown. Germline CDR1 reads LGHNT; CDR2 reads FRNRAP. V dropped 2 bases and J dropped 0; count of bases not matched to a gene: 7. The CDR3 is 16 residues long. Authors' data handling: Junction-only sequences produced by ImmunoSEQ had no quality scores, so filtering differed. Clones were read by immunoSEQ multiplex PCR, and TCRdb kept only the in-frame ones, dropping some. The V and J calls and clone size were taken over from that table, and D and trimming were inferred from the DNA. Of over a million clones listed, 98% are singletons.

This chain uses TRBV12-5 with TRBJ2-7, with TRBD1 identical over 7 bases. The TCR sequence derives from a man aged 30-40 years in good health. The sequencing sample was made of naive CD4+ T cells sorted from blood. Indicated subset: CD45RA+ positively selected. DNA for the CDR3: TGTGCTAGTGGTTTGATGAGGGGGCCGAGCTCCTACGAGCAGTACTTC. Translating gives CASGLMRGPSSYEQYF.